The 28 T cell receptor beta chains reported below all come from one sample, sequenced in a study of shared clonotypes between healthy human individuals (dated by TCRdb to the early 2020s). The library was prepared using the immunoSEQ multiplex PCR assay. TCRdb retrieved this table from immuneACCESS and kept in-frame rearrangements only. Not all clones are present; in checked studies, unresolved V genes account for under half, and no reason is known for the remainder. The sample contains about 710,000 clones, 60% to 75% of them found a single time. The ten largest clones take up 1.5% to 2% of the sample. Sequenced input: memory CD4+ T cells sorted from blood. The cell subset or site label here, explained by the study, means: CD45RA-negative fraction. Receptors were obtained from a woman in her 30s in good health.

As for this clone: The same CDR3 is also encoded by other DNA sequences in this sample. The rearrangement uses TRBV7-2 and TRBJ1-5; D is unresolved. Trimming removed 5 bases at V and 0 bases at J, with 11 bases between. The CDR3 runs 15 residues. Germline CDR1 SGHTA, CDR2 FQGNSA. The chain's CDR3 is CASSKDTLSNQPQHF. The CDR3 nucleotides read TGTGCCAGCAGCAAAGACACTCTTAGCAATCAGCCCCAGCATTTT. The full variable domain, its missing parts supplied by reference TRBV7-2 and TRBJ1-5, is GAGVSQSPSNKVTEKGKDVELRCDPISGHTALYWYRQSLGQGLEFLIYFQGNSAPDKSGLPSDRFSAERTGGSVSTLTIQRTQQEDSAVYLCASSKDTLSNQPQHFGDGTRLSIL.

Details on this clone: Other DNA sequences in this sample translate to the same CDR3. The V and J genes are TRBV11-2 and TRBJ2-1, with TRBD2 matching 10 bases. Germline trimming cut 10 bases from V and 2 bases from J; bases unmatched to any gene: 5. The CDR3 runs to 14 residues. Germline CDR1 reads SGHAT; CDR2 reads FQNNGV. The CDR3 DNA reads TGTGCCACCACGAGCGGGAGGGCCTACAATGAGCAGTTCTTC. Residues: CATTSGRAYNEQFF.

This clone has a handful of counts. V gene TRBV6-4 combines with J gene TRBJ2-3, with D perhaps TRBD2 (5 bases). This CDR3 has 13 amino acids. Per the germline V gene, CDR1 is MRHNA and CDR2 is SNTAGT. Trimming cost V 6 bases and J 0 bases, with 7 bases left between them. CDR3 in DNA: TGTGCCAGCAGACGGGAAAGCACAGATACGCAGTATTTT. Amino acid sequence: CASRRESTDTQYF.

DNA of the CDR3: TGTGCCAGCAGCTTGGGGGGACAGGGTGGTGGCTACACCTTC. It encodes CASSLGGQGGGYTF. The chain recombines TRBV5-4 with TRBJ1-2; 9 bases agree with TRBD1. Unmatched junction bases numbered 4, after V lost 0 bases and J lost 7 bases. CDR1 SGHNT and CDR2 YYREEE come from the germline V gene (reference sequence). This CDR3 has 14 amino acids.

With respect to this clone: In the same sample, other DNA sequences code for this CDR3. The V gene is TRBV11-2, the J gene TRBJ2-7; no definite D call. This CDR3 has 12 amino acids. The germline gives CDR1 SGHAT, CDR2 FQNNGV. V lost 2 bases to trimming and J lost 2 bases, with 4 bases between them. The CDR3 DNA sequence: TGTGCCAGCAGCTTAAGAACCTACGAGCAGTACTTC. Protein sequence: CASSLRTYEQYF.

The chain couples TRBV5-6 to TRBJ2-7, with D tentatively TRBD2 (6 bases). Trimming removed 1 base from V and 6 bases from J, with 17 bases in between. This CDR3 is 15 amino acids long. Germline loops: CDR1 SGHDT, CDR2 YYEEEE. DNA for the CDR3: TGTGCCAGCAGCTTGCCAGCGGGTCGTGTAGGCGAGCAGTACTTC. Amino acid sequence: CASSLPAGRVGEQYF.

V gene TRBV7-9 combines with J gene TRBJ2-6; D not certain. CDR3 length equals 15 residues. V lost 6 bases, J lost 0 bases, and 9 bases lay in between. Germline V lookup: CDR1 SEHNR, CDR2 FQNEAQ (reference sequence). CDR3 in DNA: TGTGCCAGCAGACGTGACACCTCTGGGGCCAACGTCCTGACTTTC. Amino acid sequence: CASRRDTSGANVLTF.

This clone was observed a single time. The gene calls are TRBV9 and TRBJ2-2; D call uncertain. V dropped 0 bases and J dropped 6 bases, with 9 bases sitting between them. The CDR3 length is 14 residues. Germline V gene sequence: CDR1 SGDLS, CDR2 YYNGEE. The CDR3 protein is CASSVVGSAGELFF. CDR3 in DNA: TGTGCCAGCAGCGTAGTAGGCTCTGCCGGGGAGCTGTTTTTT.

This chain's CDR3 is CASSSDYTGTSEQFF. CDR3 coding DNA: TGCGCCAGCAGCTCAGACTACACAGGTACCAGTGAGCAGTTCTTC. J is TRBJ2-1 and V is TRBV5-1; either TRBD1 or TRBD2 may fit D (5 bases each). Germline CDR1 is SGHRS and CDR2 is YFSETQ. V gave up 3 bases and J gave up 9 bases, with 19 bases separating them. There are 15 residues in the CDR3.

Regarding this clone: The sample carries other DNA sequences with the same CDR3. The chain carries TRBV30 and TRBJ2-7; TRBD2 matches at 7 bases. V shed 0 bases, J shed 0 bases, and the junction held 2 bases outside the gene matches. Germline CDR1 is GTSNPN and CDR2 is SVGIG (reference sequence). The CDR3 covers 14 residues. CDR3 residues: CAWSVGGSSYEQYF. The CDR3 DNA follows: TGTGCCTGGAGTGTTGGCGGGAGCTCCTACGAGCAGTACTTC. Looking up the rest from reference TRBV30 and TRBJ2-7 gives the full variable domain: SQTIHQWPATLVQPVGSPLSLECTVEGTSNPNLYWYRQAAGRGLQLLFYSVGIGQISSEVPQNLSASRPQDRQFILSSKKLLLSDSGFYLCAWSVGGSSYEQYFGPGTRLTVT.

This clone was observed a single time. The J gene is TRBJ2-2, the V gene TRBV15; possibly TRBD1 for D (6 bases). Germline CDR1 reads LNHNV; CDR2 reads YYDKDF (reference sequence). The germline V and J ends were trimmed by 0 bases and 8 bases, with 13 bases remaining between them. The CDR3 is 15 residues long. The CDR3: CATSRDQATGGELFF. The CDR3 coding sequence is TGTGCCACCAGCAGAGATCAAGCCACAGGGGGGGAGCTGTTTTTT.

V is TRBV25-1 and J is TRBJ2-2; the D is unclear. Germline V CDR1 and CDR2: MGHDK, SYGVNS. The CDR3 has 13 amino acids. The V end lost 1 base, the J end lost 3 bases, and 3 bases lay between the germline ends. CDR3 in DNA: TGTGCCAGCAGTGAATCCCACACCGGGGAGCTGTTTTTT. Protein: CASSESHTGELFF.

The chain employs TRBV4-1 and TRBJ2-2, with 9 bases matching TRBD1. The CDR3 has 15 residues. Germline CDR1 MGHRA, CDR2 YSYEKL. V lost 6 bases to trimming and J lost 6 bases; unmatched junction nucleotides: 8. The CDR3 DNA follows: TGCGCCAGCAGAAAGACAGGGGGGCGTCCCGGGGAGCTGTTTTTT. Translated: CASRKTGGRPGELFF.

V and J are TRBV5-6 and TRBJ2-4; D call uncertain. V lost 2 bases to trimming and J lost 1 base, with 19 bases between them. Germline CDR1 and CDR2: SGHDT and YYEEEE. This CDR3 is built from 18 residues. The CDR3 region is CASSFRPSAPRAKNIQYF. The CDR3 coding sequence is TGTGCCAGCAGCTTTCGGCCCAGCGCCCCGCGGGCCAAAAACATTCAGTACTTC.

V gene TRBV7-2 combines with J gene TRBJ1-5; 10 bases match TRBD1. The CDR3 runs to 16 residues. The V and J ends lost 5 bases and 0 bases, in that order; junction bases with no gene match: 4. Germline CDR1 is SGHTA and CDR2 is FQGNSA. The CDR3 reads CASSLGQGGSNQPQHF. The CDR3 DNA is TGTGCCAGCAGCCTTGGACAGGGGGGTAGCAATCAGCCCCAGCATTTT.

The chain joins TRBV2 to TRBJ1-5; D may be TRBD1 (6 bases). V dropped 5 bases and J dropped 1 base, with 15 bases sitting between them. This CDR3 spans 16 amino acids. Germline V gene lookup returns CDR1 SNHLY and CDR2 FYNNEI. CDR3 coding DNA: TGTGCCAGCAGTAAGGAGGGGGGGGGCAGCAATCAGCCCCAGCATTTT. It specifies CASSKEGGGSNQPQHF.

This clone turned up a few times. In DNA form, the CDR3 reads TGTGCCAGCAGTGGACGGACTAGCGGGAGGGGAAACACCGGGGAGCTGTTTTTT. Protein product: CASSGRTSGRGNTGELFF. The J gene is TRBJ2-2, the V gene TRBV28; TRBD2 agrees at 15 bases. Unmatched junction bases numbered 6, after V lost 5 bases and J lost 2 bases. The CDR3 is 18 amino acids. The V gene's germline CDR1 is MDHEN and CDR2 SYDVKM. The entire variable domain, with the rest obtained from reference TRBV28 and TRBJ2-2, is as follows: DVKVTQSSRYLVKRTGEKVFLECVQDMDHENMFWYRQDPGLGLRLIYFSYDVKMKEKGDIPEGYSVSREKKERFSLILESASTNQTSMYLCASSGRTSGRGNTGELFFGEGSRLTVL.

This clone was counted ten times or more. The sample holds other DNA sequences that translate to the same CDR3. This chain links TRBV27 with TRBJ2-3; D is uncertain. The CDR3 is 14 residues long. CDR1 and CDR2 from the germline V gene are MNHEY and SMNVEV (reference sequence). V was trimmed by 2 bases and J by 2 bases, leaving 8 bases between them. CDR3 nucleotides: TGTGCCAGCAGTTTAAGGCGTTCCACAGATACGCAGTATTTT. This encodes CASSLRRSTDTQYF.

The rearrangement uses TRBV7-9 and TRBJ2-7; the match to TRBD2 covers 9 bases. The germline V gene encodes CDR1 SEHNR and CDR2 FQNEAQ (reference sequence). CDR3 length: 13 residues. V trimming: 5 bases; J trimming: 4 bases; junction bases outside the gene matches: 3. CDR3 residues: CASSRLAEYEQYF. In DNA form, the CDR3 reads TGTGCCAGCAGCCGACTAGCGGAATACGAGCAGTACTTC.

In DNA, the CDR3 is TGCAGTGCTAGAGTTGGTCAGCCCCAGCATTTT. Its translation is CSARVGQPQHF. This chain links TRBV20-1 with TRBJ1-5; D gene uncertain. V lost 1 base to trimming and J lost 6 bases, with 4 bases between them. Per the germline V gene, CDR1 is DFQATT and CDR2 is SNEGSKA (reference sequence). This CDR3 has 11 residues.

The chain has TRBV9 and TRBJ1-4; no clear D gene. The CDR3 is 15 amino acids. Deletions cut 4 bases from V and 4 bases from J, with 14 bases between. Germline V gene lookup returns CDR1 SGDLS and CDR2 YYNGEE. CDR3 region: CASSPRTPHNEKLFF. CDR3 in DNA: TGTGCCAGCAGCCCCCGGACCCCCCATAATGAAAAACTGTTTTTT.

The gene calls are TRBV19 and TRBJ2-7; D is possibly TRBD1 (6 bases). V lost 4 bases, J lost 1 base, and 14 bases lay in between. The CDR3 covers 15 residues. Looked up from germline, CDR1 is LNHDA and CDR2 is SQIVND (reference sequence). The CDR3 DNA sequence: TGTGCCAGTAGTACGGGGACAATGGAATCCTACGAGCAGTACTTC. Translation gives CASSTGTMESYEQYF.

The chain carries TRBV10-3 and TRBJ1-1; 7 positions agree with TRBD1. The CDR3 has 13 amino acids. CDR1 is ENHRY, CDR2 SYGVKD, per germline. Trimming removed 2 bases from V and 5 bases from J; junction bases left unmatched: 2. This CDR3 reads CAISERTGTEAFF. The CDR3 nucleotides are TGTGCCATCAGTGAGAGGACAGGTACTGAAGCTTTCTTT.

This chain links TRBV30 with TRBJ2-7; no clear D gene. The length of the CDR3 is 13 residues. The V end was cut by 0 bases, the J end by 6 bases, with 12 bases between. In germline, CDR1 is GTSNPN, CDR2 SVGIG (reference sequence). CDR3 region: CAWSVLLNGEQYF. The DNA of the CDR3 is TGTGCCTGGAGTGTTCTGCTCAACGGCGAGCAGTACTTC.

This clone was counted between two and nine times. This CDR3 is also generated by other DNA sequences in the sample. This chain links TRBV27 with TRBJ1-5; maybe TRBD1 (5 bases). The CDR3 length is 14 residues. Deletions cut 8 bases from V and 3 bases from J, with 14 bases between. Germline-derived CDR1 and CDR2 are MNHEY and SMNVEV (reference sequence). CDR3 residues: CASRPDTPNQPQHF. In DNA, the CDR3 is TGTGCCAGCCGCCCGGACACCCCCAATCAGCCCCAGCATTTT.

Written as DNA, the CDR3 is TGTGCCAGTAAAGGACCCAAAGGAACCGGGGAGCTGTTTTTT. Its translation: CASKGPKGTGELFF. The J gene is TRBJ2-2, the V gene TRBV19; D call uncertain. Trimming took off 7 bases at V and 5 bases at J, with 14 bases between the two ends. The V gene's germline CDR1 is LNHDA and CDR2 SQIVND (reference sequence). CDR3 length: 14 amino acids.

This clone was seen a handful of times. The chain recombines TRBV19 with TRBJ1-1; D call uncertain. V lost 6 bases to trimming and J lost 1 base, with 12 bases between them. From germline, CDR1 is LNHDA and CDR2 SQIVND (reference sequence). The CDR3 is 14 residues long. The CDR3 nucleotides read TGTGCCAGTAGAAGCACGGAGGGGAACACTGAAGCTTTCTTT. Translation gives CASRSTEGNTEAFF.

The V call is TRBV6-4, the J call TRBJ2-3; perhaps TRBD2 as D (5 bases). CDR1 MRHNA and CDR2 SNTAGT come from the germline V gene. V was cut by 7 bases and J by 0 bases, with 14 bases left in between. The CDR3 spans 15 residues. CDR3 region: CASKIIRDSTDTQYF. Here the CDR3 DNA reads TGTGCCAGCAAGATTATACGGGATAGCACAGATACGCAGTATTTT.